There are a few counts of the clone carrying this T cell receptor (beta chain). The data were taken from a study of low-dose radiotherapy and immunotherapy resistance in tumors. Study details: Patients were treated with intravenous nivolumab at 240 mg every two weeks and were also dosed with ipilimumab at 1 mg/kg every six weeks.

Time point given: after trial treatment. The treatment was: LDRT plus nivolumab, ipilimumab, low-dose cyclophosphamide and aspirin (RACIN trial). TRAV- and TRBV-specific primers primed first-strand cDNA, covering alpha and beta chains. With a V-primer adapter and a constant-region primer, TCRs were amplified for roughly 18 PCR cycles. TCRdb re-called the reads with MiXCR, one entry per CDR3 protein. In the table there are around 58,000 distinct CDR3 sequences, about 23% of which are singletons. The clonotype comes from a male donor with prostate cancer. The sample here was PBMCs, taken after low-dose radiotherapy plus immunotherapy.

CDR3 in DNA: TGCGCCAGCAGCTTGGATCGTCGGGTCAGGACCTACGAGCAGTACTTC. Its protein product is CASSLDRRVRTYEQYF. This rearrangement joins TRBV5-1 to TRBJ2-7; D gene ambiguous. The CDR3 contains 16 residues. V was trimmed by 0 bases and J by 2 bases, leaving 15 bases between them. Germline V gives CDR1 SGHRS, CDR2 YFSETQ.